This T cell receptor (beta chain) came from a study of blood T cell repertoires in COVID-19. About the study: From the United States, Italy and Spain came samples of acute and convalescent COVID-19.

Authors' analysis steps: Reference gene primer amplification in the assay estimated nucleated cell counts. Clones were sequenced by immunoSEQ multiplex PCR, and TCRdb holds only the in-frame ones, with some missing. The V and J calls and clone size come from that table; D and trimming were worked out from the DNA. There are roughly 230,000 clones in the sample; approximately 85% occur only once, and around 0.97% lies in the top ten. Source material: peripheral blood. The sequence was obtained from a man aged 40-49 years with acute or convalescent COVID-19.

In DNA form, the CDR3 reads TGTGCCAGCAGCTTAAGAGCGGGGGGCACAGATACGCAGTATTTT. Its protein product is CASSLRAGGTDTQYF. The V and J genes are TRBV11-2 and TRBJ2-3; 8 bases align to TRBD2. This CDR3 has 15 amino acids. Per germline, CDR1 SGHAT and CDR2 FQNNGV. With V trimmed by 2 bases and J by 1 base, 2 bases remained unmatched.